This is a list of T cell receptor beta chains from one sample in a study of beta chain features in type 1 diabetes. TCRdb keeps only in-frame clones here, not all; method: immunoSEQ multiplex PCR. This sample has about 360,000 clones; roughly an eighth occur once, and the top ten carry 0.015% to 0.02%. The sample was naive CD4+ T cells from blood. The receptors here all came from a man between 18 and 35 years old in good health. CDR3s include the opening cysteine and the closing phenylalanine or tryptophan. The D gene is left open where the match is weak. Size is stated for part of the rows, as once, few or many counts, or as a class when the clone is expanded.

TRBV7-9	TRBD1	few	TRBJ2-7	TGTGCCAGCAGCGCCTCAATCGGGACAGGGCTTCCCTACGAGCAGTACTTC	CASSASIGTGLPYEQYF
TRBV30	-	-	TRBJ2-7	TGTGCCTGGAGCACATGGTCATGGGGCGACGAGCAGTACTTC	CAWSTWSWGDEQYF
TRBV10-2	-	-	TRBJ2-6	TGCGCCAGCAGTGAGTATCGGAGCTCTGGGGCCAACGTCCTGACTTTC	CASSEYRSSGANVLTF
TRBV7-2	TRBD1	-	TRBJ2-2	TGTGCCAGCAGCTTAATGGACAGGTTCGGGGGGGAGCTGTTTTTT	CASSLMDRFGGELFF
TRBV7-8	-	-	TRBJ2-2	TGTGCCAGCAGAGGGGAGGCTAACACCGGGGAGCTGTTTTTT	CASRGEANTGELFF
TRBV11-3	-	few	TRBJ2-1	TGTGCCAGCAGCTTAGGGGGGGAGCGGCTGAATGAGCAGTTCTTC	CASSLGGERLNEQFF
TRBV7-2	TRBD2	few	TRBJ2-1	TGTGCCAGCAGCTTAAGGCGGGAGGCTTACAATGAGCAGTTCTTC	CASSLRREAYNEQFF
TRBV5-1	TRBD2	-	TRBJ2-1	TGCGCCAGCAGCATTTCCCGAGCGGGGGGATACAATGAGCAGTTCTTC	CASSISRAGGYNEQFF
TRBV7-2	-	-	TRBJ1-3	TGTGCCAGCAGCTTAGACCAGGGGCCTGGAAACACCATATATTTT	CASSLDQGPGNTIYF
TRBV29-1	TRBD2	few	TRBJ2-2	TGCAGCGTTGTGGCGGGGGATACTCGGGACGGCCGCAACACCGGGGAGCTGTTTTTT	CSVVAGDTRDGRNTGELFF
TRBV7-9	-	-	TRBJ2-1	TGTGCCAGCAGGCTAGGACAGTTCTCCTACAATGAGCAGTTCTTC	CASRLGQFSYNEQFF
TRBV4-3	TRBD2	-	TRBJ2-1	TGCGCCAGCAGCCACGCTCGGCAGGGGACTAGCGGGAGAAATGAGCAGTTCTTC	CASSHARQGTSGRNEQFF
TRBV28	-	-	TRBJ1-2	TGTGCCACTTCCGGGACAACCTATGGCTACACCTTC	CATSGTTYGYTF